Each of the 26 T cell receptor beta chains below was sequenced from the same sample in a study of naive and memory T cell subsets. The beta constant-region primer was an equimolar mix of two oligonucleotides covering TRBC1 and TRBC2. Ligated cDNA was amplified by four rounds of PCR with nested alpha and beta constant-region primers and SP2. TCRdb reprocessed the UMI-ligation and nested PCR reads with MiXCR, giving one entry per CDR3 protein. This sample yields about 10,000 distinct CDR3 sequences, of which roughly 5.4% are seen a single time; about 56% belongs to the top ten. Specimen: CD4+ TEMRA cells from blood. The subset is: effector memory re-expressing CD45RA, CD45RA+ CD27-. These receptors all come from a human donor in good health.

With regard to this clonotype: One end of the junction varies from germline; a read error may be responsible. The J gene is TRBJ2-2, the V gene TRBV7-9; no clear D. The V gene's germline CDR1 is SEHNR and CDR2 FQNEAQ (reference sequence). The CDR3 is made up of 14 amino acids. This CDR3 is CASSRVENAGELFF. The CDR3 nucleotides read TGTGCCAGCAGCCGGGTAGAGAACGCCGGGGAGCTGTTTTTT.

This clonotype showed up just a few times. The CDR3 loop reads CATSRRGQGETQYF. In DNA, the CDR3 is TGTGCCACCAGCAGGAGGGGGCAGGGGGAGACCCAGTACTTC. The V and J genes are TRBV15 and TRBJ2-5; TRBD1 matches at 7 bases. Looked up from germline, CDR1 is LNHNV and CDR2 is YYDKDF (reference sequence). J gave up 5 bases and V 3 bases, and 6 bases lay outside the gene matches. The CDR3 covers 14 residues.

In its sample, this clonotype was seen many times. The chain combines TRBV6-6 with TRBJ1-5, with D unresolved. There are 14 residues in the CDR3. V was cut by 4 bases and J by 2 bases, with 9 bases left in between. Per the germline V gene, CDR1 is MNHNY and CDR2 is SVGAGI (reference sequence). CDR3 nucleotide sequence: TGTGCCAGCAGTTTCCCACCGGGCAATCAGCCCCAGCATTTT. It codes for CASSFPPGNQPQHF.

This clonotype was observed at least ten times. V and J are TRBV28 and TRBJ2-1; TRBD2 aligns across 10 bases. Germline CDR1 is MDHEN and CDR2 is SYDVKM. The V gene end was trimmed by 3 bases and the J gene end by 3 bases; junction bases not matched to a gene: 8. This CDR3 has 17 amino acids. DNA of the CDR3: TGTGCCAGCAGTTTTCTTTCAGCGGGAGGGAGCTACAATGAGCAGTTCTTC. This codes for CASSFLSAGGSYNEQFF.

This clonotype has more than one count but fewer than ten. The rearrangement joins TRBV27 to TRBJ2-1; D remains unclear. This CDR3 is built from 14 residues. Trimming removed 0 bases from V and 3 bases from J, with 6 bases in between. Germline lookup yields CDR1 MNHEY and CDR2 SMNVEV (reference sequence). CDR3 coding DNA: TGTGCCAGCAGTTTATCTGACAACTACAATGAGCAGTTCTTC. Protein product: CASSLSDNYNEQFF.

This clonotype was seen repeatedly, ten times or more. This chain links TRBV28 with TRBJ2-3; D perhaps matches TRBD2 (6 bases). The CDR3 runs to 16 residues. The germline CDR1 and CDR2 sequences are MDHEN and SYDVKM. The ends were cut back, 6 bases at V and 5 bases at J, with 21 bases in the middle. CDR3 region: CASRAGLTSRLDTQYF. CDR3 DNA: TGTGCCAGCAGGGCGGGACTGACTTCTCGCTTAGATACGCAGTATTTT.

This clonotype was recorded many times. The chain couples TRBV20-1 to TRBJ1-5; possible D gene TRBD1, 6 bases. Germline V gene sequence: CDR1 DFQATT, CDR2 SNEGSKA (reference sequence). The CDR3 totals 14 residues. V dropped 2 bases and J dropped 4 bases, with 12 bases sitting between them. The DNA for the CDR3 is TGCAGTGCTAGACCGGGGACAACAAATCAGCCCCAGCATTTT. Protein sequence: CSARPGTTNQPQHF.

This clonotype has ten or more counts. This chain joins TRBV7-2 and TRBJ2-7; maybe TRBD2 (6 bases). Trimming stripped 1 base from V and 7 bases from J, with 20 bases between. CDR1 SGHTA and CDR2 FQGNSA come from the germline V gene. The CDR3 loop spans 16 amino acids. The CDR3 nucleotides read TGTGCCAGCAGCTTAGGCGTTGGTGGCGGGCGGGGTGAGCAGTACTTC. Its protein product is CASSLGVGGGRGEQYF.

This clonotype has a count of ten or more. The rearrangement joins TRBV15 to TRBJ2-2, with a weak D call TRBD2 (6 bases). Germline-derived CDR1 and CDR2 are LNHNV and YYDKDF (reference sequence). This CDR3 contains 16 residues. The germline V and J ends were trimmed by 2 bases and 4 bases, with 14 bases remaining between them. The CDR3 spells CATSRKAGVSTGELFF. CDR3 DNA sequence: TGTGCCACCAGCAGAAAAGCGGGCGTGAGCACCGGGGAGCTGTTTTTT.

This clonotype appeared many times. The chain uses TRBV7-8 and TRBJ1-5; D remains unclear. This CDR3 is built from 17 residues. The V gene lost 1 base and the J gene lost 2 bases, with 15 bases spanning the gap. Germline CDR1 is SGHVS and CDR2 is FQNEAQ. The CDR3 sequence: CASSLVRVRDRNQPQHF. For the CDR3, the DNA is TGTGCCAGCAGCTTAGTTAGAGTCCGGGATCGCAATCAGCCCCAGCATTTT. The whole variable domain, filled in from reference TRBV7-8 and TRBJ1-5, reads GAGVSQSPRYKVAKRGQDVALRCDPISGHVSLFWYQQALGQGPEFLTYFQNEAQLDKSGLPSDRFFAERPEGSVSTLKIQRTQQEDSAVYLCASSLVRVRDRNQPQHFGDGTRLSIL.

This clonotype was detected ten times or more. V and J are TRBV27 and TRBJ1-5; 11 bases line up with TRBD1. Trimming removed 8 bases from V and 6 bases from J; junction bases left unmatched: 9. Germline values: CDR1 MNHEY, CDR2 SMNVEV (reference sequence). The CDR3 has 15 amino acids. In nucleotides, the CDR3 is TGTGCCAGCCGCGGGACAGGGGGAATGGGTCAGCCCCAGCATTTT. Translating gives CASRGTGGMGQPQHF.

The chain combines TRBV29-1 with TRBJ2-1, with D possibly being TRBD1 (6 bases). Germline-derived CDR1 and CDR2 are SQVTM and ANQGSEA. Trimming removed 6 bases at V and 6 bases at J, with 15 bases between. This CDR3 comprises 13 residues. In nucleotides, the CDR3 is TGCAGCGTGAGGGCAGGGGCATTCAATGAGCAGTTCTTC. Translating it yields CSVRAGAFNEQFF.

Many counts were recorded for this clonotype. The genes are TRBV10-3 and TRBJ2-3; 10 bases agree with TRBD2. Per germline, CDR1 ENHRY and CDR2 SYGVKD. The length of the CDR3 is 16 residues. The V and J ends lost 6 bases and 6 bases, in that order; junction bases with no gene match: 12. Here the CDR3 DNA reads TGTGCCATCAGCAGCGGGGGGGCGGATTTCAGTGATACGCAGTATTTT. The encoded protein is CAISSGGADFSDTQYF.

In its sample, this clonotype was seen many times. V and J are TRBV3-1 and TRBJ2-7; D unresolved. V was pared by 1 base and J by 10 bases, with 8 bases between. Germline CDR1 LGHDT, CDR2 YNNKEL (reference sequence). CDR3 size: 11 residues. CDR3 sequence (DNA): TGTGCCAGCAGCCAAGGTCCCTCCCAGTACTTC. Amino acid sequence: CASSQGPSQYF.

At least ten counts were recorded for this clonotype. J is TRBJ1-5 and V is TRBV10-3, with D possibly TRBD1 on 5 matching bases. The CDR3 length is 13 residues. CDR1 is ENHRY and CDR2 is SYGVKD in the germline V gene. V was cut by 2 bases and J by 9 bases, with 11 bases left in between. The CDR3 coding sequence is TGTGCCATCAGTGAGGGGTCCGGGGGGCCCCAGCATTTT. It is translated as CAISEGSGGPQHF.

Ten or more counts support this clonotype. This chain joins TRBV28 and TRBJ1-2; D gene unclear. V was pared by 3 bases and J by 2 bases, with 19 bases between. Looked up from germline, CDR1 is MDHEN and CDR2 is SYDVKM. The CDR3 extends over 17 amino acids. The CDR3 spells CASSFTSGVPRNYGYTF. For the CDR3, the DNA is TGTGCCAGCAGTTTCACTTCTGGGGTACCACGCAACTATGGCTACACCTTC.

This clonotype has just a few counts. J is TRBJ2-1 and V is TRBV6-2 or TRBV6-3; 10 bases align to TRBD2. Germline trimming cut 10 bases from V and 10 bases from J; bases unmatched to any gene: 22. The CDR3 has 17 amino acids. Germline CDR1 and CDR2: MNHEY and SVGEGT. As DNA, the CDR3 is TGTGCCATCCTATCTCCCCCCTTAGCGGGGGGATTAGGGGAGCAGTTCTTC. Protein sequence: CAILSPPLAGGLGEQFF.

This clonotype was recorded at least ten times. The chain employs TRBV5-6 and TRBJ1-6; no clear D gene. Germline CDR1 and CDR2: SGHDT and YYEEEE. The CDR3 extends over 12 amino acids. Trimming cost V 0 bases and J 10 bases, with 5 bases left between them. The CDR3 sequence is CASSLGGSPLHF. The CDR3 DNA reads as TGTGCCAGCAGCTTGGGCGGCTCACCCCTCCACTTT.

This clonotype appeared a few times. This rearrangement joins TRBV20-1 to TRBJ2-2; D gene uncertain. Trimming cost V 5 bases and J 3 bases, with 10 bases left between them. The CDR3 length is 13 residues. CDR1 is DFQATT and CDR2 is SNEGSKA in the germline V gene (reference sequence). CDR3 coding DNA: TGCAGTGCTCCGACTGTTGACACCGGGGAGCTGTTTTTT. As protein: CSAPTVDTGELFF.

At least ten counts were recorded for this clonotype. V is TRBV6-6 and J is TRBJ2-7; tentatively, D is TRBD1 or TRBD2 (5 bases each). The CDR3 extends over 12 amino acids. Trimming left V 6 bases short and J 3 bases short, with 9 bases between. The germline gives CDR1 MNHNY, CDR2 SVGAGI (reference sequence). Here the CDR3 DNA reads TGTGCCAGCAGCGGGACGGGCTACGAGCAGTACTTC. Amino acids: CASSGTGYEQYF.

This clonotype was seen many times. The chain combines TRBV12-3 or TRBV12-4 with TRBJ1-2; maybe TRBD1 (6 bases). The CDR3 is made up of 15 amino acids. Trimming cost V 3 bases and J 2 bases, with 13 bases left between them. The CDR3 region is CASSLGDRPNYGYTF. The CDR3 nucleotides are TGTGCCAGCAGTTTGGGTGACAGGCCCAACTATGGCTACACCTTC.

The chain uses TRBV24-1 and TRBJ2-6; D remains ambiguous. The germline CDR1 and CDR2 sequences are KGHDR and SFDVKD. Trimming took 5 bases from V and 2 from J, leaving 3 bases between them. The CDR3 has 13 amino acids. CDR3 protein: CATSAPGANVLTF. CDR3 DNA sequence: TGTGCCACCAGTGCCCCTGGGGCCAACGTCCTGACTTTC.

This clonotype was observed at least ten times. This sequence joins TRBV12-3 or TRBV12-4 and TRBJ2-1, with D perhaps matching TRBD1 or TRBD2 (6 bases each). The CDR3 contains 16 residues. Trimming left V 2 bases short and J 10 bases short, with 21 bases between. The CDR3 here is CASSLRWLGGNWEQFF. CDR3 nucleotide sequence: TGTGCCAGCAGTTTAAGGTGGCTAGGGGGGAATTGGGAGCAGTTCTTC.

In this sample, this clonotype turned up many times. The CDR3: CASSRGQYYEQYF. CDR3 coding DNA: TGTGCCAGCAGCCGCGGACAGTACTACGAGCAGTACTTC. The chain uses TRBV3-1 and TRBJ2-7; the D gene is possibly TRBD1 (6 bases). The germline V gene encodes CDR1 LGHDT and CDR2 YNNKEL (reference sequence). The CDR3 has 13 residues. The V end was cut by 4 bases, the J end by 3 bases, with 10 bases between.

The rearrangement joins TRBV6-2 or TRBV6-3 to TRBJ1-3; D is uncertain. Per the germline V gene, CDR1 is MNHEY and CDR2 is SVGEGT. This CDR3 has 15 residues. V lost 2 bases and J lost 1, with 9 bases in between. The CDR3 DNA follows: TGTGCCAGCAGTTACCTGTCTAAATCTGGAAACACCATATATTTT. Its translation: CASSYLSKSGNTIYF.

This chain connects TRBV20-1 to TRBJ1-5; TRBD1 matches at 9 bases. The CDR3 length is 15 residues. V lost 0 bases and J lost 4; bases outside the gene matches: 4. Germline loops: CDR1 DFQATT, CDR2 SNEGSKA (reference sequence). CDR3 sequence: CSARDRGTGNQPQHF. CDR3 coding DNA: TGCAGTGCTAGAGATCGCGGGACAGGGAATCAGCCCCAGCATTTT.